Each of the 29 T cell receptor beta chains below was sequenced from the same sample in a study of blood T cell repertoires in COVID-19. Libraries were prepared by immunoSEQ multiplex PCR; TCRdb keeps only in-frame clonotypes and omits some of them. The data show about 140,000 clones, with about 87% seen just once and 8.6% held by the top ten. The specimen was peripheral blood. The receptors shown here come from a woman aged 45-65 years with active or convalescent COVID-19.

This clone turned up a few times. This chain joins TRBV19 and TRBJ1-6; D uncertain. The CDR3 extends over 14 amino acids. CDR1 is LNHDA and CDR2 is SQIVND in the germline V gene (reference sequence). Between the trimmed V and J ends, which lost 3 bases and 7 bases, there was a span of 10 bases. The CDR3 spells CASSILTGNSPLHF. CDR3 sequence (DNA): TGTGCCAGTAGTATTTTGACGGGGAATTCACCCCTCCACTTT. The variable domain in full, with the rest retrieved from reference TRBV19 and TRBJ1-6, is DGGITQSPKYLFRKEGQNVTLSCEQNLNHDAMYWYRQDPGQGLRLIYYSQIVNDFQKGDIAEGYSVSREKKESFPLTVTSAQKNPTAFYLCASSILTGNSPLHFGNGTRLTVT.

This chain joins TRBV5-5 and TRBJ2-2; 9 nucleotides align to TRBD1. Germline lookup yields CDR1 SGHKS and CDR2 YYEKEE (reference sequence). Unmatched junction bases numbered 0, after V lost 3 bases and J lost 0 bases. The CDR3 totals 15 residues. CDR3: CASSWDRANTGELFF. The DNA for the CDR3 is TGTGCCAGCAGCTGGGACAGGGCGAACACCGGGGAGCTGTTTTTT.

V and J are TRBV7-2 and TRBJ1-1, with D possibly matching TRBD1 (6 bases). The germline V and J ends were trimmed by 5 bases and 6 bases, with 19 bases remaining between them. CDR1 is SGHTA and CDR2 is FQGNSA in the germline V gene. The CDR3 is 15 residues long. For the CDR3, the DNA is TGTGCCAGCAGCACGCAAACAGGGATTTACGCTGAAGCTTTCTTT. This encodes CASSTQTGIYAEAFF.

The gene calls are TRBV5-1 and TRBJ1-1, with TRBD1 identical over 9 bases. The CDR3 runs 15 residues. The J segment lost 3 bases and the V segment lost 1 base, leaving 4 bases of the junction unmatched. The germline V gene encodes CDR1 SGHRS and CDR2 YFSETQ. The CDR3 sequence is CASSLRDRGDTEAFF. For the CDR3, the DNA is TGCGCCAGCAGCTTGCGTGACAGGGGGGACACTGAAGCTTTCTTT.

J is TRBJ1-2 and V is TRBV19, with D hard to call. There are 13 residues in the CDR3. With 1 base removed from V and 8 bases from J, the gap between germline ends came to 11 bases. The germline CDR1 and CDR2 sequences are LNHDA and SQIVND (reference sequence). The DNA of the CDR3 is TGTGCCAGTAGTATAGCCCCGGGAGTGGGCTACACCTTC. Its translation: CASSIAPGVGYTF.

The V call is TRBV10-3, the J call TRBJ2-3; possible D gene TRBD2, 6 bases. V lost 3 bases and J lost 0, with 7 bases in between. The CDR3 is made up of 14 amino acids. The germline gives CDR1 ENHRY, CDR2 SYGVKD. The CDR3 protein is CAISDGGSTDTQYF. The CDR3 region has the DNA TGTGCCATCAGTGACGGGGGTAGCACAGATACGCAGTATTTT.

The gene calls are TRBV4-1 and TRBJ2-5, with D maybe TRBD1 (7 bases). This CDR3 has 19 amino acids. V dropped 2 bases and J dropped 2 bases, with 24 bases sitting between them. Germline values: CDR1 MGHRA, CDR2 YSYEKL. The CDR3 region is CASSQRGPGGSTLQETQYF. The CDR3 nucleotides read TGCGCCAGCAGCCAAAGGGGGCCCGGGGGTAGTACTCTTCAAGAGACCCAGTACTTC.

The rearrangement joins TRBV19 to TRBJ2-2; 7 bases fit TRBD1. V shed 3 bases and J 5 bases; nucleotides not matched to a gene: 3. The CDR3 loop spans 14 amino acids. The germline V gene encodes CDR1 LNHDA and CDR2 SQIVND (reference sequence). The CDR3 reads CASSIPGQTGELFF. The CDR3 DNA is TGTGCCAGTAGTATCCCGGGACAGACCGGGGAGCTGTTTTTT.

The V gene is TRBV10-3, the J gene TRBJ2-1, with D possibly being TRBD2 (6 bases). Germline CDR1 and CDR2: ENHRY and SYGVKD. The CDR3 sequence is 12 residues long. V gave up 8 bases and J gave up 9 bases, with 14 bases separating them. The CDR3 here is CAIGGMSSEQFF. The CDR3 coding sequence is TGTGCCATCGGGGGGATGAGTAGTGAGCAGTTCTTC.

The chain combines TRBV5-1 with TRBJ2-3, with TRBD2 matching 7 bases. Per the germline V gene, CDR1 is SGHRS and CDR2 is YFSETQ. This CDR3 has 17 residues. The trim removed 1 base at V and 1 base at J, leaving 9 bases unmatched. CDR3 DNA: TGCGCCAGCAGCTTGAGTTATTGGGGGGGAGGCACAGATACGCAGTATTTT. Encoded protein: CASSLSYWGGGTDTQYF.

The V gene is TRBV7-9, the J gene TRBJ1-1; TRBD1 is a possible D gene (5 bases). The ends were cut back, 7 bases at V and 4 bases at J, with 16 bases in the middle. From germline, CDR1 is SEHNR and CDR2 FQNEAQ (reference sequence). This CDR3 spans 14 amino acids. CDR3: CASTRTPTATEAFF. The CDR3 DNA reads as TGTGCCAGCACTAGGACACCCACGGCCACTGAAGCTTTCTTT.

This chain uses TRBV19 with TRBJ1-1, with D possibly matching TRBD1 (5 bases). V dropped 1 base and J dropped 4 bases, with 10 bases sitting between them. Germline loops: CDR1 LNHDA, CDR2 SQIVND (reference sequence). The CDR3 totals 14 residues. The CDR3 coding sequence is TGTGCCAGTAGTATAGGGGCAGGGATCACTGAAGCTTTCTTT. Translating it yields CASSIGAGITEAFF.

This chain connects TRBV7-2 to TRBJ2-7, with TRBD1 identical over 10 bases. The CDR3 is 15 amino acids. Trimming removed 1 base from V and 2 bases from J; junction bases left unmatched: 2. CDR1 and CDR2 (germline): SGHTA, FQGNSA. This CDR3 is CASSLVGTGAYEQYF. CDR3 DNA sequence: TGTGCCAGCAGCTTAGTGGGGACAGGGGCCTACGAGCAGTACTTC.

V and J are TRBV19 and TRBJ1-1, with a tentative D call TRBD1 (6 bases). With 6 bases removed from V and 0 bases from J, the gap between germline ends came to 11 bases. Germline assignment: CDR1 LNHDA and CDR2 SQIVND (reference sequence). The CDR3 is made up of 14 amino acids. The CDR3 bases are TGTGCCAGTAGACCCGACAGGATGAACACTGAAGCTTTCTTT. It translates to CASRPDRMNTEAFF.

This clone was detected once. This chain links TRBV5-6 with TRBJ2-2; 9 bases are shared with TRBD2. V shed 4 bases, J shed 1 base, and the junction held 5 bases outside the gene matches. This CDR3 region has 16 residues. The germline V gene has CDR1 SGHDT and CDR2 YYEEEE. The CDR3 sequence: CASSPGLALNTGELFF. The CDR3 nucleotides are TGTGCCAGCAGCCCAGGACTAGCGTTGAACACCGGGGAGCTGTTTTTT.

The genes are TRBV15 and TRBJ1-6, with D hard to call. V dropped 6 bases and J dropped 4 bases, with 13 bases sitting between them. The CDR3 sequence is 15 residues long. CDR1 is LNHNV and CDR2 is YYDKDF in the germline V gene (reference sequence). The CDR3 sequence: CATRPETSYNSPLHF. Written as DNA, the CDR3 is TGTGCCACCAGGCCTGAGACTTCTTATAATTCACCCCTCCACTTT.

This chain joins TRBV7-2 and TRBJ2-3, with TRBD1 matching 9 bases. The CDR3 totals 15 residues. CDR1 is SGHTA, CDR2 FQGNSA, per germline. Trimming took 5 bases from V and 2 from J; bases not matched to a gene: 5. The CDR3 loop is CASSVGTGNTDTQYF. The CDR3 nucleotides read TGTGCCAGCAGCGTGGGGACAGGGAACACAGATACGCAGTATTTT.

The chain joins TRBV28 to TRBJ2-7; TRBD2 matches at 14 bases. The germline V gene encodes CDR1 MDHEN and CDR2 SYDVKM. Trimming removed 4 bases from V and 4 bases from J; junction bases left unmatched: 6. CDR3 length equals 16 residues. The CDR3 sequence is CASSSIGTSGRYEQYF. The CDR3, as DNA: TGTGCCAGCAGTTCTATCGGGACTAGCGGGAGATACGAGCAGTACTTC.

The chain employs TRBV14 and TRBJ2-7; TRBD2 is a possible D gene (5 bases). V lost 0 bases and J lost 6, with 9 bases in between. The CDR3 runs to 13 residues. Germline V gene lookup returns CDR1 SGHDN and CDR2 FVKESK. CDR3: CASSQDVRAEQYF. The CDR3 DNA reads as TGTGCCAGCAGCCAAGATGTGAGGGCCGAGCAGTACTTC.

This clone came up a few times. The chain recombines TRBV24-1 with TRBJ2-2, with 7 positions matching TRBD1. V shed 4 bases, J shed 1 base, and the junction held 5 bases outside the gene matches. CDR3 size: 16 residues. The germline V gene has CDR1 KGHDR and CDR2 SFDVKD. CDR3 protein: CATSDARQGNTGELFF. The CDR3 DNA is TGTGCCACCAGTGACGCTAGACAGGGGAACACCGGGGAGCTGTTTTTT.

This clone was seen a few times. The chain uses TRBV7-2 and TRBJ1-5, with no clear D. The germline CDR1 and CDR2 sequences are SGHTA and FQGNSA. This CDR3 has 13 amino acids. V was shortened by 5 bases and J by 4 bases, with 9 bases between the two germline ends. The DNA of the CDR3 is TGTGCCAGCAGCGTCCAGTGGAATCAGCCCCAGCATTTT. Its protein product is CASSVQWNQPQHF.

This sequence joins TRBV30 and TRBJ1-6; D gene uncertain. V lost 5 bases to trimming and J lost 0 bases, with 17 bases between them. The CDR3 is 17 residues long. The V gene's germline CDR1 is GTSNPN and CDR2 SVGIG (reference sequence). The CDR3 region is CAWGMGVGSSYNSPLHF. In DNA form, the CDR3 reads TGTGCCTGGGGGATGGGCGTAGGAAGCTCCTATAATTCACCCCTCCACTTT.

V and J are TRBV6-6 and TRBJ2-2; 14 positions agree with TRBD2. The CDR3 sequence is 17 residues long. Per the germline V gene, CDR1 is MNHNY and CDR2 is SVGAGI (reference sequence). The trim removed 5 bases at V and 5 bases at J, leaving 7 bases unmatched. CDR3 nucleotide sequence: TGTGCCAGCAGTCTGGGACTAGCGGGAGAGGGTACCGGGGAGCTGTTTTTT. This gives the protein CASSLGLAGEGTGELFF.

The chain couples TRBV6-5 to TRBJ1-2, with a possible D match to TRBD1 (6 bases). This CDR3 region has 14 residues. CDR1 MNHEY and CDR2 SVGAGI come from the germline V gene. The V gene lost 4 bases and the J gene lost 7 bases, with 16 bases spanning the gap. CDR3 coding DNA: TGTGCCAGCAGTTCGGGGGGGCCCCGGGGTGGCTACACCTTC. Encoded protein: CASSSGGPRGGYTF.

This chain uses TRBV14 with TRBJ2-1, with D perhaps matching TRBD2 (5 bases). Germline-derived CDR1 and CDR2 are SGHDN and FVKESK. The CDR3 totals 17 residues. Trimming removed 0 bases from V and 0 bases from J, with 12 bases in between. The CDR3 spells CASSQERVPSSYNEQFF. Here the CDR3 DNA reads TGTGCCAGCAGCCAAGAGCGGGTCCCGAGCTCCTACAATGAGCAGTTCTTC. Combining the CDR3 with reference TRBV14 and TRBJ2-1 gives the whole variable domain EAGVTQFPSHSVIEKGQTVTLRCDPISGHDNLYWYRRVMGKEIKFLLHFVKESKQDESGMPNNRFLAERTGGTYSTLKVQPAELEDSGVYFCASSQERVPSSYNEQFFGPGTRLTVL.

The V gene is TRBV24-1, the J gene TRBJ1-5; 7 bases line up with TRBD1. Germline CDR1 and CDR2: KGHDR and SFDVKD. CDR3 length: 15 amino acids. The trim removed 5 bases at V and 5 bases at J, leaving 8 bases unmatched. For the CDR3, the DNA is TGTGCCACCAGTGCCCGAGGTAGGGGGCATCAGCCCCAGCATTTT. Its translation: CATSARGRGHQPQHF.

The chain has TRBV4-3 and TRBJ2-4, with TRBD1 identical over 10 bases. CDR1 is LGHNA, CDR2 YSLEER, per germline. With V trimmed by 4 bases and J by 7 bases, 4 bases remained unmatched. This CDR3 has 14 residues. CDR3 region: CASSLDRGTNIQYF. CDR3 DNA sequence: TGCGCCAGCAGCCTGGACAGGGGGACGAACATTCAGTACTTC.

The genes are TRBV4-3 and TRBJ1-2, with TRBD1 matching over 10 bases. Germline CDR1 is LGHNA and CDR2 is YSLEER. CDR3 size: 16 residues. With 1 base clipped from V and 8 bases from J, the junction kept 10 bases outside the gene matches. The CDR3 here is CASSQGLGQGVWGYTF. CDR3 nucleotides: TGCGCCAGCAGCCAAGGGTTAGGACAGGGGGTTTGGGGCTACACCTTC.

This clone has a single count. This chain uses TRBV7-8 with TRBJ2-2, with a weak D call TRBD1 (5 bases). V dropped 5 bases and J dropped 4 bases, with 14 bases sitting between them. CDR1 and CDR2 (germline): SGHVS, FQNEAQ. This CDR3 has 15 amino acids. The CDR3: CASSPGERGTGELFF. The DNA of the CDR3 is TGTGCCAGCAGCCCCGGAGAAAGGGGCACCGGGGAGCTGTTTTTT.